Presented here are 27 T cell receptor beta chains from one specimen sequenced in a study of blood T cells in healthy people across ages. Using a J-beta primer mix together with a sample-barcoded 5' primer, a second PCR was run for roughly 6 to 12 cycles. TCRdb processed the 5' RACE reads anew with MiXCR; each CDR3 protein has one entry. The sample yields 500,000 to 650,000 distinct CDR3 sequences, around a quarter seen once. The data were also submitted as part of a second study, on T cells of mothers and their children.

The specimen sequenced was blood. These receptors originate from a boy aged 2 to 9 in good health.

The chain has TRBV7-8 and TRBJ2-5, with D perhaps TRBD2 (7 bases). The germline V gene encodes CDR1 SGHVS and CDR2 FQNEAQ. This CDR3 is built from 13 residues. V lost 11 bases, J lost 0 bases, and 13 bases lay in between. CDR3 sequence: CAGGASHQETQYF. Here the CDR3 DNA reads TGTGCCGGGGGGGCTAGCCACCAAGAGACCCAGTACTTC.

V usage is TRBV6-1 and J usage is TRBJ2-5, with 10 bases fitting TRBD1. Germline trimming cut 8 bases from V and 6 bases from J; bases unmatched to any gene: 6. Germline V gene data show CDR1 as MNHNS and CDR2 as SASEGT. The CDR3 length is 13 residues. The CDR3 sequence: CASGGTGEQTQYF. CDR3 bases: TGTGCCAGCGGAGGGACAGGGGAACAGACCCAGTACTTC.

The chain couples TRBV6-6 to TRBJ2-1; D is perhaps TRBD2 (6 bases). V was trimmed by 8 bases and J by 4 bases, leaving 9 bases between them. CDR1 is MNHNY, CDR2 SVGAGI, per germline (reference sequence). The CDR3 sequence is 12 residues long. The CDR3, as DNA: TGTGCCAGCGGGGGACTTTACAATGAGCAGTTCTTC. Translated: CASGGLYNEQFF.

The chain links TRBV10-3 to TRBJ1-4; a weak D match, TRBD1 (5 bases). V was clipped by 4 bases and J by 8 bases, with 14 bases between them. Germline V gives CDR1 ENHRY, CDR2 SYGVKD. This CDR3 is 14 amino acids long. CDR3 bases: TGTGCCATCAGTGGAGGCAGGGAAGGCGAAAAACTGTTTTTT. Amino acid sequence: CAISGGREGEKLFF.

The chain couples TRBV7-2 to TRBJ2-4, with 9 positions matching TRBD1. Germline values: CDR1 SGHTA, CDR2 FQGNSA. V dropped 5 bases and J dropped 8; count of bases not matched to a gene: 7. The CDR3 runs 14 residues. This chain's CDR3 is CASSPGDRVHIQYF. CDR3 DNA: TGTGCCAGCAGCCCGGGGGACAGGGTGCACATTCAGTACTTC.

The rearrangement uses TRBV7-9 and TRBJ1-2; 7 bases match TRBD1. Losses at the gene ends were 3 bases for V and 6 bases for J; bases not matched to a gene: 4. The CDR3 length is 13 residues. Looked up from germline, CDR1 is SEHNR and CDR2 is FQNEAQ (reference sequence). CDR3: CASSFAGGNGYTF. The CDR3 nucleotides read TGTGCCAGCAGCTTCGCAGGGGGAAATGGCTACACCTTC.

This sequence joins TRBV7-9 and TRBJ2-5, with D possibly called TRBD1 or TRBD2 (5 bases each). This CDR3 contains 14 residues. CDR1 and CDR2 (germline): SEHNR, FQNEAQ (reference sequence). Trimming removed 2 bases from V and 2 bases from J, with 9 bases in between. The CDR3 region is CASSLQGEQETQYF. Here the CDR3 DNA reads TGTGCCAGCAGCTTACAAGGGGAGCAAGAGACCCAGTACTTC.

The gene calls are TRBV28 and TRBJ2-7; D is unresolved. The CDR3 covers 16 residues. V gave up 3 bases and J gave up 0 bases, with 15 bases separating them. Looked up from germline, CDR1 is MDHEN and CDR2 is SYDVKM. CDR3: CASSLPPLRVSYEQYF. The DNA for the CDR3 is TGTGCCAGCAGTTTGCCCCCGCTTAGGGTCTCCTACGAGCAGTACTTC.

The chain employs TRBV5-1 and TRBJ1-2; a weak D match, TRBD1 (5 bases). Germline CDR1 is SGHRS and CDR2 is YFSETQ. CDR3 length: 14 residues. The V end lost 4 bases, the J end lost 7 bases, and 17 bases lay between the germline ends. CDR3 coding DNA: TGCGCCAGCAGCCCAACCCAGGGAGTCGGTGGCTACACCTTC. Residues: CASSPTQGVGGYTF.

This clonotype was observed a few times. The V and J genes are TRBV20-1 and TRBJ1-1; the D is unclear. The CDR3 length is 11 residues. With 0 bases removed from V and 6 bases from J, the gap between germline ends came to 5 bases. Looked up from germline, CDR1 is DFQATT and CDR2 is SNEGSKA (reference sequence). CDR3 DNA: TGCAGTGCTAGAGATTACCCTGAAGCTTTCTTT. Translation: CSARDYPEAFF.

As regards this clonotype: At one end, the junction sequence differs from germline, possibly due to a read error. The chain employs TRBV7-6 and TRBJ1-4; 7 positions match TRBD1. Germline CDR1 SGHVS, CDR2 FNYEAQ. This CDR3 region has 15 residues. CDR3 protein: CASSNPGTEHEKLIF. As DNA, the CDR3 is TGTGCCAGCAGTAATCCTGGGACAGAACATGAAAAACTGATTTTT.

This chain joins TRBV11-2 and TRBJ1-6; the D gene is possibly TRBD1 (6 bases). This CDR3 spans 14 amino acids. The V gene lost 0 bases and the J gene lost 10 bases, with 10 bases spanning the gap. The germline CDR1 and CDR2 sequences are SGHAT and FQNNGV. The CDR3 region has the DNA TGTGCCAGCAGCTTAGAGTGGACAGTATCACCCCTCCACTTT. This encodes CASSLEWTVSPLHF.

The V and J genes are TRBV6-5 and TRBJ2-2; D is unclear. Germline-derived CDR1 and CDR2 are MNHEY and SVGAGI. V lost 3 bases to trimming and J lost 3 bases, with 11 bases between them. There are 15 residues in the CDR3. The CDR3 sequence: CASSYWGGDTGELFF. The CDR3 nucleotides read TGTGCCAGCAGTTATTGGGGTGGCGACACCGGGGAGCTGTTTTTT.

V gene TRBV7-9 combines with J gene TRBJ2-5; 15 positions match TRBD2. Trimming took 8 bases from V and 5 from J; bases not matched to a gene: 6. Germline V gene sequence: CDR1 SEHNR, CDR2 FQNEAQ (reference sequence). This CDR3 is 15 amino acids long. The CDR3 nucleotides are TGTGCCAGCGGTCTTGGGACTAGCGGGAGGGAGACCCAGTACTTC. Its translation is CASGLGTSGRETQYF.

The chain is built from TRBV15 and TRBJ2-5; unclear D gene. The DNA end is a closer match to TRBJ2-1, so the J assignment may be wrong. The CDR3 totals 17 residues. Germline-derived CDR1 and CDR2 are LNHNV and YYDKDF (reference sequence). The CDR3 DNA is TGTGCCACCAGCAGAGTTAGGTCCAGCATTAGCTACAATGAGCAGTTCTTC. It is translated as CATSRVRSSISYNEQFF.

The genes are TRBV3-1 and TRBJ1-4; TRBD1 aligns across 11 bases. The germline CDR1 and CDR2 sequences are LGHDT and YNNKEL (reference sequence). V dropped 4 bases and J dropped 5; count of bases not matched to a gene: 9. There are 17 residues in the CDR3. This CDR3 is CASSPPGTGGSNEKLFF. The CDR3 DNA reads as TGTGCCAGCAGCCCTCCCGGGACAGGGGGATCGAATGAAAAACTGTTTTTT.

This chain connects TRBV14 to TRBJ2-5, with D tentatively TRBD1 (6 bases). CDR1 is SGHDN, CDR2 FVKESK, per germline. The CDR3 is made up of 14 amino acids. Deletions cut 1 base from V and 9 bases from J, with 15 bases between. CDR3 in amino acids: CASSQATGPRAQYF. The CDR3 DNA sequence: TGTGCCAGCAGCCAAGCGACAGGTCCGAGGGCCCAGTACTTC.

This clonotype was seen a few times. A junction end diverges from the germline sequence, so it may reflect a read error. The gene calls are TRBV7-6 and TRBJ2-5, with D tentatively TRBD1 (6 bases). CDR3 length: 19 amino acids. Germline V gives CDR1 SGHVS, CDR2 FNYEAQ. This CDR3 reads CASGFPPNLRRRGGETQYF. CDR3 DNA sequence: TGTGCCAGCGGCTTTCCCCCAAACCTTAGGCGCAGGGGCGGGGAGACCCAGTACTTC.

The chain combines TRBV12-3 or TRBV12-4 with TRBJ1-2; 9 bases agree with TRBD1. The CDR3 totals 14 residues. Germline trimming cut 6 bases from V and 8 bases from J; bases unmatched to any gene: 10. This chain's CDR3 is CASRPSGTGQGYTF. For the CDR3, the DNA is TGTGCCAGCAGACCCTCCGGGACAGGGCAAGGCTACACCTTC.

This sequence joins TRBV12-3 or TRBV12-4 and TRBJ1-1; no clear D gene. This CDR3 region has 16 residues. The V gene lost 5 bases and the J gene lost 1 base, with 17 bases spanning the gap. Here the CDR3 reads CASSRRTGERNTEAFF. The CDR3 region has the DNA TGTGCCAGCAGTCGCCGCACGGGCGAGAGGAACACTGAAGCTTTCTTT.

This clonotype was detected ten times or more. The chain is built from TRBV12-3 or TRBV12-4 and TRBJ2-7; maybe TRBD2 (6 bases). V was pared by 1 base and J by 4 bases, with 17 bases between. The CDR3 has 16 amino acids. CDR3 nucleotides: TGTGCCAGCAGTTTAGATTGGAGTGGGGGGATATACGAGCAGTACTTC. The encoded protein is CASSLDWSGGIYEQYF.

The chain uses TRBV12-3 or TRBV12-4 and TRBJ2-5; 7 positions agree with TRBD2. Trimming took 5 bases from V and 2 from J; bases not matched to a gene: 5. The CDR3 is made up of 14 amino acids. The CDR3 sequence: CASSPASGQETQYF. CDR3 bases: TGTGCCAGCAGTCCGGCTAGCGGACAAGAGACCCAGTACTTC.

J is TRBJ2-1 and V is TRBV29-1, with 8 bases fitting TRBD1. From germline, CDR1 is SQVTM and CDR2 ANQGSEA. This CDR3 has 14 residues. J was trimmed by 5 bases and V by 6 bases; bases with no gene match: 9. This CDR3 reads CSVTTGALNNEQFF. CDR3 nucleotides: TGCAGCGTCACGACAGGGGCCTTAAACAATGAGCAGTTCTTC.

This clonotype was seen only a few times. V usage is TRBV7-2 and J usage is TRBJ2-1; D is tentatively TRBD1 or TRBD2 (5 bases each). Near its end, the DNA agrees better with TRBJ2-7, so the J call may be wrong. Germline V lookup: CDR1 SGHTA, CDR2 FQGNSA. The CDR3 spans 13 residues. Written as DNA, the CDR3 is TGTGCCAGCAGCCGGGACCTCGCCTACGAGCAGTACTTC. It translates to CASSRDLAYEQYF.

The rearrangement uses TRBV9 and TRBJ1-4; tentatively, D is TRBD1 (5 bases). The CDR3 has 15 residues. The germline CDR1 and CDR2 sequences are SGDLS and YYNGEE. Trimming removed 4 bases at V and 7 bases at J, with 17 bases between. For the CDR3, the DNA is TGTGCCAGCAGCCCGTCGCTCGGGACTCCTGAAAAACTGTTTTTT. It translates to CASSPSLGTPEKLFF.

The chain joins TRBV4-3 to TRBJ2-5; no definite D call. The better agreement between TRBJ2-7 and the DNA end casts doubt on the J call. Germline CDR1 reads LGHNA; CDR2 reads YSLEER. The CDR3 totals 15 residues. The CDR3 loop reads CASSQDALDSYEQYF. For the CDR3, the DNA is TGCGCCAGCAGCCAAGATGCTTTAGATTCCTACGAGCAGTACTTC.

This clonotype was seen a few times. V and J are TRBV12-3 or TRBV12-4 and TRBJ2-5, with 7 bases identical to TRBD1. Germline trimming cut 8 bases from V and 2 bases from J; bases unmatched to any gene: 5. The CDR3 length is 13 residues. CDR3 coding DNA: TGTGCCAGCCGGGACAGAGGTCAAGAGACCCAGTACTTC. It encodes CASRDRGQETQYF.